This T cell receptor (beta chain) was obtained from a study of cytomegalovirus exposure and HLA in healthy donors. Overall study findings and caveats: V- and J-gene trimming of TCR beta was linked (in a later analysis) to a missense DCLRE1C variant. In a later analysis, HLA-C alleles had the fewest associated TCRs, DRB1 alleles the most. In the analysis, some V segments, TRBV6-2 and TRBV6-3 included, were excluded as indistinguishable. A later analysis appeared to link common viral pathogens to several of the most significant clusters.

Concerning this clone itself: Its matching antigen is unknown.

The PCR used 60 Vbeta and 13 Jbeta primers. Generated by immunoSEQ multiplex PCR, the TCRdb table keeps only in-frame clones and is missing some. The table includes some 140,000 clones, 78% detected once. The germline CDR1 and CDR2 sequences are SEHNR and FQNEAQ (reference sequence). This CDR3 has 13 amino acids. V shed 10 bases and J shed 3 bases, with 16 bases lying between them. This clonotype originated in a woman between 18 and 29 years old in good health and CMV-seronegative. Material: PBMCs. The chain joins TRBV7-9 to TRBJ2-7; TRBD1 is a possible D gene (6 bases). This chain's CDR3 is CATEQGPNYEQYF. The DNA of the CDR3 is TGTGCCACTGAACAGGGACCAAACTACGAGCAGTACTTC. The full variable domain, its missing parts supplied by reference TRBV7-9 and TRBJ2-7, is DTGVSQNPRHKITKRGQNVTFRCDPISEHNRLYWYRQTLGQGPEFLTYFQNEAQLEKSRLLSDRFSAERPKGSFSTLEIQRTEQGDSAMYLCATEQGPNYEQYFGPGTRLTVT.